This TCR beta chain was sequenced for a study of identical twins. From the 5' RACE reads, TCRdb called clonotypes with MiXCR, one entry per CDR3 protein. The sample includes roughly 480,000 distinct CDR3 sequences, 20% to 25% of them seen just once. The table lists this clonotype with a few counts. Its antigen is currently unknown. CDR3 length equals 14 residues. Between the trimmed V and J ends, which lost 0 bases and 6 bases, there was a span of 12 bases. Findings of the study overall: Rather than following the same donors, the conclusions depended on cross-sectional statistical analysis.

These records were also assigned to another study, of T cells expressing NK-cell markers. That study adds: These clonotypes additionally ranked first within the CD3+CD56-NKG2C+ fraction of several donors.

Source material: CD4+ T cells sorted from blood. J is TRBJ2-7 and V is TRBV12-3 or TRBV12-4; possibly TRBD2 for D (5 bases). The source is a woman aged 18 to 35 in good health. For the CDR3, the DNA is TGTGCCAGCAGTTTAGCGGGAGTCGTAGGCGAGCAGTACTTC. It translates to CASSLAGVVGEQYF.